These 23 T cell receptor beta chains came from one sample sequenced in a study of T cell responses to AZD1222 COVID-19 vaccine (dated by TCRdb to the early 2020s). The sample's time point label, decoded: baseline before first vaccination. Library method: the immunoSEQ multiplex PCR assay. In its TCRdb copy, this immuneACCESS table keeps in-frame sequences only and misses some clones. Where compared with another copy, unresolved V genes explain less than half of these, and the others have no known cause. Across this sample there are roughly 130,000 clones, with over 85% seen only once. More than 5.5% of the sample rests with the top ten. Source: peripheral blood, taken on day 0 of AZD1222 vaccination. Every receptor here comes from an adult in good health.

The chain recombines TRBV6-5 with TRBJ1-4; weak D call: TRBD1 (6 bases). V gave up 2 bases and J gave up 7 bases, with 11 bases separating them. Germline CDR1 and CDR2: MNHEY and SVGAGI. The CDR3 runs to 14 residues. CDR3 sequence (DNA): TGTGCCAGCAGTTACGAAGGGGGGGGTGAAAAACTGTTTTTT. Its protein product is CASSYEGGGEKLFF.

This chain uses TRBV5-6 with TRBJ1-1; TRBD1 is a possible D gene (6 bases). This CDR3 is built from 14 residues. V shed 6 bases and J shed 4 bases, with 16 bases lying between them. Germline V CDR1 and CDR2: SGHDT, YYEEEE. CDR3 loop: CASTLGGGGTEAFF. In nucleotides, the CDR3 is TGTGCCAGCACCCTTGGAGGGGGGGGCACTGAAGCTTTCTTT.

The genes are TRBV6-5 and TRBJ1-2; a possible D gene is TRBD1 (5 bases). The CDR3 covers 15 residues. The V end was cut by 2 bases, the J end by 6 bases, with 16 bases between. CDR1 and CDR2 (germline): MNHEY, SVGAGI. The CDR3 here is CASSYGSGWRDGYTF. Here the CDR3 DNA reads TGTGCCAGCAGTTACGGTTCAGGGTGGCGAGATGGCTACACCTTC.

The V call is TRBV27, the J call TRBJ2-1; 10 bases match TRBD1. The germline gives CDR1 MNHEY, CDR2 SMNVEV (reference sequence). CDR3 length: 15 residues. The J segment lost 1 base and the V segment lost 6 bases, leaving 3 bases of the junction unmatched. CDR3 sequence reads: CASRDRGYSYNEQFF. CDR3 DNA sequence: TGTGCCAGCAGGGACAGGGGGTATTCCTACAATGAGCAGTTCTTC.

The rearrangement links TRBV9 to TRBJ1-4; maybe TRBD1 (5 bases). Germline V gene lookup returns CDR1 SGDLS and CDR2 YYNGEE. Trimming cost V 0 bases and J 4 bases, with 13 bases left between them. This CDR3 has 16 residues. CDR3 protein: CASSVGPGSDNEKLFF. Written as DNA, the CDR3 is TGTGCCAGCAGCGTAGGCCCAGGGTCCGATAATGAAAAACTGTTTTTT.

The gene calls are TRBV4-2 and TRBJ1-3; a possible D gene is TRBD1 (6 bases). Trimming stripped 6 bases from V and 0 bases from J, with 15 bases between. The CDR3 runs 16 residues. Germline V gene lookup returns CDR1 LGHNA and CDR2 YNFKEQ. Here the CDR3 reads CASSPAGTTSGNTIYF. In DNA form, the CDR3 reads TGTGCCAGCAGTCCCGCCGGGACAACCTCTGGAAACACCATATATTTT.

The CDR3 DNA is TGTGCCAGCAGTTTATCCGGAAACACCATATATTTT. Encoded protein: CASSLSGNTIYF. This chain uses TRBV12-3 or TRBV12-4 with TRBJ1-3, with D uncertain. The CDR3 totals 12 residues. V gave up 2 bases and J gave up 4 bases, with 3 bases separating them.

The chain employs TRBV4-1 and TRBJ2-7; 9 nucleotides agree with TRBD1. The junction had 5 bases not matched to a gene; V was cut back by 5 bases and J by 3 bases. The germline V gene encodes CDR1 MGHRA and CDR2 YSYEKL. The CDR3 spans 14 residues. The CDR3 region has the DNA TGCGCCAGCAGCATAGTGGACAGGGGCTACGAGCAGTACTTC. It codes for CASSIVDRGYEQYF.

The CDR3 DNA sequence: TGCAGTGCTAGTTCGTCTAGGGGGGGGAACACTGAAGCTTTCTTT. It is translated as CSASSSRGGNTEAFF. J is TRBJ1-1 and V is TRBV20-1, with D maybe TRBD1 (6 bases). The CDR3 has 15 amino acids. CDR1 and CDR2 (germline): DFQATT, SNEGSKA (reference sequence). Trimming removed 3 bases at V and 1 base at J, with 15 bases between.

V usage is TRBV11-2 and J usage is TRBJ2-1, with D perhaps matching TRBD2 (5 bases). The CDR3 totals 16 residues. Germline assignment: CDR1 SGHAT and CDR2 FQNNGV. Trimming took 5 bases from V and 4 from J, leaving 18 bases between them. The CDR3, as DNA: TGTGCCAGCAGCCCGGATCTAGTGACTACTTACAATGAGCAGTTCTTC. Protein: CASSPDLVTTYNEQFF.

The V and J genes are TRBV4-3 and TRBJ2-7; TRBD2 is a possible D gene (6 bases). V was clipped by 2 bases and J by 4 bases, with 12 bases between them. CDR3 length: 14 amino acids. From germline, CDR1 is LGHNA and CDR2 YSLEER. The CDR3 is CASSQNTGGYEQYF. The CDR3 DNA sequence: TGCGCCAGCAGCCAAAATACTGGAGGGTACGAGCAGTACTTC.

The chain employs TRBV6-6 and TRBJ2-7; TRBD2 matches 9 bases. The V and J ends lost 7 bases and 5 bases, in that order; junction bases with no gene match: 12. Germline CDR1 is MNHNY and CDR2 is SVGAGI (reference sequence). This CDR3 is 15 amino acids long. CDR3 in amino acids: CASTIGVAGVHEQYF. The CDR3 bases are TGTGCCAGCACCATAGGGGTAGCGGGAGTCCACGAGCAGTACTTC.

V is TRBV9 and J is TRBJ1-6, with TRBD1 matching 12 bases. The CDR3 totals 19 residues. CDR1 SGDLS and CDR2 YYNGEE come from the germline V gene. With V trimmed by 3 bases and J by 4 bases, 11 bases remained unmatched. Written as DNA, the CDR3 is TGTGCCAGCAGCGGGTCCCCGGGACAGGGGGCCGCTTATAATTCACCCCTCCACTTT. This sequence encodes CASSGSPGQGAAYNSPLHF.

In this sample, this clone turned up many times. V gene TRBV5-1 combines with J gene TRBJ2-3; TRBD1 is a possible D gene (6 bases). This CDR3 region has 14 residues. Germline-derived CDR1 and CDR2 are SGHRS and YFSETQ. V shed 0 bases and J shed 5 bases, with 10 bases lying between them. The CDR3 nucleotides read TGCGCCAGCAGCTTGGGCGCAGGGGAAGATACGCAGTATTTT. Encoded protein: CASSLGAGEDTQYF.

The chain has TRBV11-2 and TRBJ2-2; 9 bases line up with TRBD2. This CDR3 comprises 16 residues. V gave up 1 base and J gave up 5 bases; unmatched junction bases: 5. The germline gives CDR1 SGHAT, CDR2 FQNNGV. CDR3 loop: CASSLGTSAKTGELFF. DNA of the CDR3: TGTGCCAGCAGCTTAGGGACTAGCGCTAAGACCGGGGAGCTGTTTTTT.

This chain connects TRBV2 to TRBJ1-1, with a possible D match to TRBD1 (5 bases). Trimming stripped 3 bases from V and 7 bases from J, with 18 bases between. Germline V gene sequence: CDR1 SNHLY, CDR2 FYNNEI. The CDR3 runs 15 residues. DNA of the CDR3: TGTGCCAGCAGTGAGGTACGAGGGGCCGGGGGTGAAGCTTTCTTT. Translation gives CASSEVRGAGGEAFF.

The genes are TRBV11-2 and TRBJ2-1, with unresolved D. V shed 1 base and J shed 4 bases, with 8 bases lying between them. Germline lookup yields CDR1 SGHAT and CDR2 FQNNGV. This CDR3 region has 14 residues. Here the CDR3 DNA reads TGTGCCAGCAGCTTAGTACTCGGTTACAATGAGCAGTTCTTC. It yields the protein CASSLVLGYNEQFF.

The gene calls are TRBV12-2 and TRBJ1-1. TRBV12-2 is an annotated pseudogene. This CDR3 comprises 17 residues. In nucleotides, the CDR3 is TGTGCAAGTCGCTTAGCGTGTGGGGAGGGATCAAACACTGAAGCTTTCTTT. Its protein is CASRLACGEGSNTEAFF.

The DNA for the CDR3 is TGTGCCAGCAGCTTATCGTGGGCCGTAGGGCACGCCGAGCAGTACTTC. It yields the protein CASSLSWAVGHAEQYF. J is TRBJ2-7 and V is TRBV7-2; D is unclear. Trimming stripped 2 bases from V and 6 bases from J, with 20 bases between. CDR3 size: 16 residues. Germline V gives CDR1 SGHTA, CDR2 FQGNSA.

This chain uses TRBV2 with TRBJ2-1; D might be TRBD1 (7 bases). V was cut by 3 bases and J by 8 bases, with 20 bases left in between. This CDR3 contains 16 residues. Germline lookup yields CDR1 SNHLY and CDR2 FYNNEI. CDR3 DNA sequence: TGTGCCAGCAGTGATCTTCGGCGACAGGGACTCTATGAGCAGTTCTTC. This codes for CASSDLRRQGLYEQFF. The variable domain in full, with the rest retrieved from reference TRBV2 and TRBJ2-1, is EPEVTQTPSHQVTQMGQEVILRCVPISNHLYFYWYRQILGQKVEFLVSFYNNEISEKSEIFDDQFSVERPDGSNFTLKIRSTKLEDSAMYFCASSDLRRQGLYEQFFGPGTRLTVL.

The chain uses TRBV7-2 and TRBJ1-2; no firm D call. The CDR3 consists of 13 residues. V was shortened by 1 base and J by 4 bases, with 7 bases between the two germline ends. The germline gives CDR1 SGHTA, CDR2 FQGNSA. CDR3 residues: CASSLGTAYGYTF. CDR3 bases: TGTGCCAGCAGCTTAGGGACGGCCTATGGCTACACCTTC.

This sequence joins TRBV14 and TRBJ2-7, with 12 bases aligning to TRBD2. The trim removed 1 base at V and 3 bases at J, leaving 7 bases unmatched. The length of the CDR3 is 17 residues. The germline CDR1 and CDR2 sequences are SGHDN and FVKESK. CDR3 nucleotide sequence: TGTGCCAGCAGCCAAGGGGGAACTAGCGGGAGGATCTACGAGCAGTACTTC. It translates to CASSQGGTSGRIYEQYF.

This clone appeared a single time. The V call is TRBV7-8, the J call TRBJ1-5, with D perhaps matching TRBD1 (5 bases). The germline V gene encodes CDR1 SGHVS and CDR2 FQNEAQ. This CDR3 spans 15 amino acids. V was cut by 5 bases and J by 6 bases, with 17 bases left in between. The CDR3 region has the DNA TGTGCCAGCAGCCCATCTCAGGGCTTAAGTCAGCCCCAGCATTTT. Translated: CASSPSQGLSQPQHF.